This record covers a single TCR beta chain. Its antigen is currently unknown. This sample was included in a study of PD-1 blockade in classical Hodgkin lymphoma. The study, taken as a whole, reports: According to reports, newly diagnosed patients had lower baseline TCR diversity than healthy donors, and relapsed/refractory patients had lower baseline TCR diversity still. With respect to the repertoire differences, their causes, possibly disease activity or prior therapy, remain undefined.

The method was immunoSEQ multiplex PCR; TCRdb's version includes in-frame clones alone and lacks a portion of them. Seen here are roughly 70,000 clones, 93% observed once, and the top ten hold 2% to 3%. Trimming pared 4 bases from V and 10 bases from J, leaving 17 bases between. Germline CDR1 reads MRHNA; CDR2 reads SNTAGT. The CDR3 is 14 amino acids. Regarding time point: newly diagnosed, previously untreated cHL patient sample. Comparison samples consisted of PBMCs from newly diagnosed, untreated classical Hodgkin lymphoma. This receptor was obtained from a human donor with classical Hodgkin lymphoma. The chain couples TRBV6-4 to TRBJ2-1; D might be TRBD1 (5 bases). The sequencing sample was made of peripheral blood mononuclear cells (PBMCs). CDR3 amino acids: CASSATGARGEQFF. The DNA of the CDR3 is TGTGCCAGCAGTGCCACTGGGGCAAGGGGCGAGCAGTTCTTC.